A selection of T cell receptor beta chains follows, all from one sample in a study of spatial heterogeneity in lung cancer. One entry per CDR3 protein, called by TCRdb with MiXCR from the 5' RACE reads. Of under 5,500 distinct CDR3 sequences listed, about 5% are singletons. Sequences were derived from normal lung tissue next to the tumor, sampled at surgery. The receptors were sampled from a female donor with early-stage non-small cell lung cancer. CDR3s leave out the opening cysteine and the closing phenylalanine or tryptophan. The size of a clone is reported for some rows only, either as once, few or many, or as a class for expanded clones.

V	J	size	CDR3
TRBV29-1	TRBJ1-1	medium-sized	SGQLTGEIAF
TRBV29-1	TRBJ2-2	few	SVDRGGFGELF
TRBV20-1	TRBJ2-5	large	SARPPRLDSETQY
TRBV19	TRBJ1-1	few	ASSRDSKAF
TRBV18	TRBJ2-2	medium-sized	ASSPSTSGSLPGELF
TRBV19	TRBJ2-5	NA	ASASDEETQY
TRBV6-1	TRBJ2-7	many	ASSDQDRGPYEQY
TRBV20-1	TRBJ2-3	many	SARLQLRASTDTQY
TRBV14	TRBJ2-4	few	ASSLSLRGGTAKNIQY
TRBV2	TRBJ2-1	many	ASSEAGLADNEQF
TRBV2	TRBJ2-1	few	ASSEAPGGEQF
TRBV20-1	TRBJ2-7	many	SAPAEYRPYEQY
TRBV12-3/TRBV12-4	TRBJ2-5	medium-sized	ASSLTSGQETQY
TRBV24-1	TRBJ2-2	many	ATSQTSGRPGTGELF
TRBV12-3/TRBV12-4	TRBJ2-2	medium-sized	ASSTKPPGLAGTGELF
TRBV7-2	TRBJ2-1	many	ASSLLAGGLNEQF
TRBV29-1	TRBJ2-5	medium-sized	SVREPGKETQY